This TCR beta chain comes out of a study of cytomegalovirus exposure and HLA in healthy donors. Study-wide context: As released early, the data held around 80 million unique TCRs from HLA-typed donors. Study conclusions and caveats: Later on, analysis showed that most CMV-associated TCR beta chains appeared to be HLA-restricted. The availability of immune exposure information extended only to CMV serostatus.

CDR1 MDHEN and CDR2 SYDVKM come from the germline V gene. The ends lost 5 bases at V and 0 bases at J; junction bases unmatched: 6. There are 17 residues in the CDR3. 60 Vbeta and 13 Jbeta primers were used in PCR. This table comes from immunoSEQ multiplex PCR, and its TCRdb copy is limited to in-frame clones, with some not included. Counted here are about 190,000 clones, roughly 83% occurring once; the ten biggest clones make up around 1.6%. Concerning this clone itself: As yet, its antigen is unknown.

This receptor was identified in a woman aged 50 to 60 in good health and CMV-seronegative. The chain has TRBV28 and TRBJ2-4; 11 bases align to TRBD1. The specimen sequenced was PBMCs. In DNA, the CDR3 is TGTGCCAGCAGTACCCGGGACAGGGGGACAGCCAAAAACATTCAGTACTTC. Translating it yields CASSTRDRGTAKNIQYF.